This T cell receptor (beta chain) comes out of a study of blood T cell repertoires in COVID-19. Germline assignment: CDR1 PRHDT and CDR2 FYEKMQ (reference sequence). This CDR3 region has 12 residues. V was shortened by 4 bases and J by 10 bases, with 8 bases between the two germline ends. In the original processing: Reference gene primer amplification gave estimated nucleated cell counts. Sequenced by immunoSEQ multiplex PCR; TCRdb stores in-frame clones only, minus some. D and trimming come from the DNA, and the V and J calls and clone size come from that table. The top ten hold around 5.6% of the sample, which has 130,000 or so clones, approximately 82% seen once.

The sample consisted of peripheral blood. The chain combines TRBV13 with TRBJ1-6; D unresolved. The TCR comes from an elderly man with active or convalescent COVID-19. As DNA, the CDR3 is TGTGCCAGCAGCTCGGGAGGATCACCCCTCCACTTT. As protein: CASSSGGSPLHF. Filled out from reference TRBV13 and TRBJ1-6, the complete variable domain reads AAGVIQSPRHLIKEKRETATLKCYPIPRHDTVYWYQQGPGQDPQFLISFYEKMQSDKGSIPDRFSAQQFSDYHSELNMSSLELGDSALYFCASSSGGSPLHFGNGTRLTVT.